The following is a T cell receptor beta chain sequence with its context. Its specificity is unknown. MiXCR, applied by TCRdb to the 5' RACE reads, yields one record per CDR3 protein. The data show under 600,000 distinct CDR3 sequences, less than 25% seen once. Germline CDR1 SGHAT, CDR2 FQNNGV. Losses at the gene ends were 3 bases for V and 2 bases for J; bases not matched to a gene: 8. CDR3 size: 17 residues. The data originate from a study of T cells after yellow fever vaccination. Study results and limitations: The secondary response was weaker but peaked faster, day 5 versus 15.

The rearrangement links TRBV11-2 to TRBJ2-5; 11 bases map to TRBD2. The sequences come from PBMCs, collected roughly 20 days after the first yellow fever vaccination. The clonotype was recovered from a man aged 18-30 years who received the YFV17D yellow fever vaccine. For the CDR3, the DNA is TGTGCCAGCAGCTTCGGCGGGACTAGCGGAGGTCAAGAGACCCAGTACTTC. Translated, it gives CASSFGGTSGGQETQYF.